The 32 T cell receptor beta chains reported below all come from one sample, sequenced in a study of OX40 agonist ivuxolimab in advanced cancers. The repertoire was sequenced with immunoSEQ multiplex PCR; TCRdb's copy has only in-frame clones and lacks some. The sample lists 80,000 to 100,000 clones, 85% to 90% occurring once. The sample here was CD4+ or CD8+ T cells sorted from blood, taken in a trial of the OX40 agonist ivuxolimab. The receptors derive from an adult with an advanced solid tumor such as melanoma, head and neck, liver or kidney cancer.

This chain uses TRBV18 with TRBJ1-3; D gene ambiguous. Germline V gives CDR1 KGHSH, CDR2 LQKENI. CDR3 length equals 15 residues. V was cut by 5 bases and J by 0 bases, with 11 bases left in between. CDR3 protein: CASSSPSSSGNTIYF. The CDR3 DNA reads as TGTGCCAGCTCATCCCCTTCGTCCTCTGGAAACACCATATATTTT.

This rearrangement joins TRBV4-3 to TRBJ1-1, with no clear D. The CDR3 is made up of 16 amino acids. V lost 0 bases and J lost 0, with 11 bases in between. Germline CDR1 and CDR2: LGHNA and YSLEER. The CDR3 bases are TGCGCCAGCAGCCAAGATCGGGCAGGAATGAACACTGAAGCTTTCTTT. Translated: CASSQDRAGMNTEAFF.

The J gene is TRBJ1-6, the V gene TRBV28; D gene unclear. Trimming took 8 bases from V and 7 from J, leaving 9 bases between them. Germline lookup yields CDR1 MDHEN and CDR2 SYDVKM. The CDR3 runs to 12 residues. In DNA form, the CDR3 reads TGTGCCAGCGGAACGGGGAATTCACCCCTCCACTTT. Translation: CASGTGNSPLHF.

This clone was detected only once. The chain uses TRBV19 and TRBJ2-1, with TRBD2 identical over 12 bases. The CDR3 length is 18 residues. Germline assignment: CDR1 LNHDA and CDR2 SQIVND (reference sequence). V lost 5 bases to trimming and J lost 8 bases; unmatched junction nucleotides: 16. CDR3: CASSRTSGGPQSRDEQFF. The CDR3 bases are TGTGCCAGTAGTCGAACTAGCGGGGGGCCCCAATCACGGGATGAGCAGTTCTTC.

The rearrangement joins TRBV6-6 to TRBJ1-2; no definite D call. The germline V gene encodes CDR1 MNHNY and CDR2 SVGAGI (reference sequence). The V end was cut by 5 bases, the J end by 4 bases, with 17 bases between. CDR3 length: 15 amino acids. The CDR3: CASSTLSQIPYGYTF. The CDR3 region has the DNA TGTGCCAGCAGTACCCTCTCACAGATTCCCTATGGCTACACCTTC.

V gene TRBV6-5 combines with J gene TRBJ1-1; 7 bases line up with TRBD1. Germline loops: CDR1 MNHEY, CDR2 SVGAGI. This CDR3 spans 15 amino acids. The ends lost 7 bases at V and 4 bases at J; junction bases unmatched: 12. The CDR3 spells CASTSNAGGSTEAFF. The CDR3 DNA reads TGTGCCAGCACTTCTAACGCAGGGGGTTCCACTGAAGCTTTCTTT.

The V and J genes are TRBV6-5 and TRBJ2-7, with TRBD1 matching over 12 bases. Germline trimming cut 6 bases from V and 6 bases from J; bases unmatched to any gene: 6. Germline CDR1 is MNHEY and CDR2 is SVGAGI. The CDR3 has 14 residues. CDR3: CASRTPGQGAEQYF. The CDR3 bases are TGTGCCAGCAGGACTCCGGGACAGGGGGCCGAGCAGTACTTC.

J is TRBJ2-3 and V is TRBV6-5; no clear D gene. With 0 bases removed from V and 2 bases from J, the gap between germline ends came to 9 bases. The V gene's germline CDR1 is MNHEY and CDR2 SVGAGI. The CDR3 spans 15 residues. The CDR3 is CASSYSQGFTDTQYF. CDR3 nucleotide sequence: TGTGCCAGCAGTTACTCGCAAGGTTTCACAGATACGCAGTATTTT.

V and J are TRBV7-8 and TRBJ2-1, with 7 bases matching TRBD1. The trim removed 4 bases at V and 4 bases at J, leaving 4 bases unmatched. Per the germline V gene, CDR1 is SGHVS and CDR2 is FQNEAQ. The CDR3 is made up of 14 amino acids. The CDR3 DNA reads TGTGCCAGCAGCTACCGGGACAGATACAATGAGCAGTTCTTC. Residues: CASSYRDRYNEQFF. The variable domain in full, completed from reference TRBV7-8 and TRBJ2-1, reads GAGVSQSPRYKVAKRGQDVALRCDPISGHVSLFWYQQALGQGPEFLTYFQNEAQLDKSGLPSDRFFAERPEGSVSTLKIQRTQQEDSAVYLCASSYRDRYNEQFFGPGTRLTVL.

V and J are TRBV9 and TRBJ1-4; TRBD1 might be the D (6 bases). The CDR3 length is 15 residues. Germline-derived CDR1 and CDR2 are SGDLS and YYNGEE. V was trimmed by 4 bases and J by 4 bases, leaving 14 bases between them. The CDR3 reads CASSPIGQFNEKLFF. The CDR3 nucleotides are TGTGCCAGCAGCCCCATCGGACAGTTTAATGAAAAACTGTTTTTT.

The chain recombines TRBV5-1 with TRBJ2-1, with 7 bases fitting TRBD2. CDR3 length equals 16 residues. Germline V gene sequence: CDR1 SGHRS, CDR2 YFSETQ. V was pared by 1 base and J by 5 bases, with 9 bases of the junction left unmatched. The CDR3: CASSLLGGGTHNEQFF. The CDR3 DNA reads TGCGCCAGCAGCTTGTTGGGCGGGGGTACCCACAATGAGCAGTTCTTC.

The J gene is TRBJ2-6, the V gene TRBV15; the match to TRBD1 covers 7 bases. Germline CDR1 and CDR2: LNHNV and YYDKDF (reference sequence). The CDR3 covers 17 residues. V was pared by 7 bases and J by 0 bases, with 9 bases of the junction left unmatched. The CDR3 is CATTKGQSSSGANVLTF. CDR3 DNA: TGTGCCACCACCAAGGGACAGTCGAGCTCTGGGGCCAACGTCCTGACTTTC.

The rearrangement links TRBV5-6 to TRBJ1-1; tentative D call: TRBD1 (5 bases). This CDR3 has 12 amino acids. From germline, CDR1 is SGHDT and CDR2 YYEEEE. Trimming took 2 bases from V and 10 from J, leaving 12 bases between them. The CDR3 bases are TGTGCCAGCAGCTTCAACAGCCAGGGAGCTTTCTTT. Amino acids: CASSFNSQGAFF.

V usage is TRBV30 and J usage is TRBJ1-1; D unresolved. The CDR3 has 13 residues. Germline-derived CDR1 and CDR2 are GTSNPN and SVGIG (reference sequence). V lost 0 bases and J lost 0, with 5 bases in between. The CDR3 sequence: CAWSVGMNTEAFF. CDR3 coding DNA: TGTGCCTGGAGTGTCGGGATGAACACTGAAGCTTTCTTT. The full variable domain, in which reference TRBV30 and TRBJ1-1 provide the parts outside the CDR3, is SQTIHQWPATLVQPVGSPLSLECTVEGTSNPNLYWYRQAAGRGLQLLFYSVGIGQISSEVPQNLSASRPQDRQFILSSKKLLLSDSGFYLCAWSVGMNTEAFFGQGTRLTVV.

J is TRBJ2-5 and V is TRBV4-1; 10 bases align to TRBD2. Per germline, CDR1 MGHRA and CDR2 YSYEKL. The CDR3 runs 17 residues. V dropped 1 base and J dropped 1; count of bases not matched to a gene: 6. This CDR3 is CASSQGFLAGVQETQYF. The CDR3 nucleotides read TGCGCCAGCAGCCAAGGTTTTCTAGCGGGGGTCCAAGAGACCCAGTACTTC.

The chain joins TRBV21-1 to TRBJ1-1. TRBV21-1 is a recognized pseudogene. The CDR3 is 14 residues long. CDR3 amino acids: CASSPGTGGAEAFF. CDR3 nucleotide sequence: TGTGCCAGCAGCCCAGGGACCGGAGGGGCTGAAGCTTTCTTT.

This rearrangement joins TRBV2 to TRBJ2-1, with D possibly TRBD1 on 5 matching bases. V dropped 4 bases and J dropped 3 bases, with 13 bases sitting between them. Germline V gene sequence: CDR1 SNHLY, CDR2 FYNNEI. This CDR3 comprises 15 residues. The CDR3 nucleotides are TGTGCCAGCAGTGCGCGGCAGGGCAACTACAATGAGCAGTTCTTC. Translated: CASSARQGNYNEQFF.

As regards this clone: This is likely a read error, given that the CDR3 carries no conserved phenylalanine or tryptophan at its end. The DNA is omitted, as the CDR3 cannot be located on it reliably, and the CDR3 follows TCRdb's listing. The chain couples TRBV6-5 to TRBJ1-1; TRBD1 was called by the table and not checked on the DNA. The CDR3 is 13 amino acids long, termini counted. Germline CDR1 MNHEY, CDR2 SVGAGI. The CDR3 spells CASSYSGQGDVPI.

This chain connects TRBV28 to TRBJ1-3; the D is unclear. Germline V lookup: CDR1 MDHEN, CDR2 SYDVKM. V was trimmed by 8 bases and J by 2 bases, leaving 16 bases between them. This CDR3 has 15 residues. The CDR3 DNA is TGTGCCAGCCACGGAGGGATCCTGACTGGAAACACCATATATTTT. Its translation: CASHGGILTGNTIYF.

V and J are TRBV5-4 and TRBJ1-2; D unresolved. Per germline, CDR1 SGHNT and CDR2 YYREEE (reference sequence). This CDR3 contains 12 residues. Deletions cut 3 bases from V and 8 bases from J, with 11 bases between. In DNA, the CDR3 is TGTGCCAGCAGCTCTCCCAACGACGGCTACACCTTC. It translates to CASSSPNDGYTF.

The genes are TRBV9 and TRBJ1-2, with 10 positions matching TRBD1. This CDR3 region has 15 residues. Germline lookup yields CDR1 SGDLS and CDR2 YYNGEE. The J segment lost 5 bases and the V segment lost 3 bases, leaving 7 bases of the junction unmatched. CDR3 DNA sequence: TGTGCCAGCAGCGCGAGGACAGGGGGAGCATATGGCTACACCTTC. Its protein is CASSARTGGAYGYTF.

The chain combines TRBV7-2 with TRBJ1-1; TRBD1 matches 7 bases. This CDR3 spans 13 amino acids. V shed 3 bases and J 4 bases; nucleotides not matched to a gene: 2. CDR1 is SGHTA, CDR2 FQGNSA, per germline. CDR3 in amino acids: CASSLTGRTEAFF. The CDR3 DNA reads as TGTGCCAGCAGCTTGACAGGGCGCACTGAAGCTTTCTTT.

CDR3 in amino acids: CASSGRADTQYF. The CDR3 DNA sequence: TGTGCCAGCAGCGGGCGGGCAGATACGCAGTATTTT. The chain combines TRBV9 with TRBJ2-3, with D possibly matching TRBD2 (5 bases). Trimming stripped 3 bases from V and 4 bases from J, with 6 bases between. The CDR3 sequence is 12 residues long. Germline V gene sequence: CDR1 SGDLS, CDR2 YYNGEE.

The chain carries TRBV11-2 and TRBJ2-7, with D possibly matching TRBD2 (7 bases). V was trimmed by 5 bases and J by 6 bases, leaving 26 bases between them. The CDR3 length is 17 residues. Germline values: CDR1 SGHAT, CDR2 FQNNGV. CDR3 amino acids: CASSAATGRGKQGEQYF. CDR3 DNA sequence: TGTGCCAGCAGCGCCGCCACGGGGAGGGGGAAACAGGGCGAGCAGTACTTC.

The J gene is TRBJ1-1, the V gene TRBV7-9; tentative D call: TRBD1 (5 bases). Germline V CDR1 and CDR2: SEHNR, FQNEAQ (reference sequence). The V end lost 1 base, the J end lost 7 bases, and 13 bases lay between the germline ends. The CDR3 length is 14 residues. The CDR3 sequence is CASSLGVQGDEAFF. For the CDR3, the DNA is TGTGCCAGCAGCTTAGGCGTGCAGGGAGATGAAGCTTTCTTT.

The chain links TRBV7-2 to TRBJ1-5, with D possibly TRBD1 on 6 matching bases. CDR1 and CDR2 from the germline V gene are SGHTA and FQGNSA. V lost 5 bases, J lost 3 bases, and 14 bases lay in between. The CDR3 length is 15 residues. CDR3 residues: CASSPQGLLNQPQHF. The CDR3 DNA is TGTGCCAGCAGCCCACAGGGCCTGCTCAATCAGCCCCAGCATTTT.

The rearrangement uses TRBV9 and TRBJ1-4; the D gene is possibly TRBD1 (6 bases). V was clipped by 4 bases and J by 8 bases, with 18 bases between them. CDR1 is SGDLS, CDR2 YYNGEE, per germline. The CDR3 consists of 15 residues. In DNA form, the CDR3 reads TGTGCCAGCAGCCCAAGACAGGACCCAGGGGAAAAACTGTTTTTT. Protein sequence: CASSPRQDPGEKLFF.

V usage is TRBV6-5 and J usage is TRBJ2-3; no clear D. The V end was cut by 0 bases, the J end by 2 bases, with 6 bases between. This CDR3 is 14 amino acids long. In germline, CDR1 is MNHEY, CDR2 SVGAGI. The CDR3 loop is CASSYSPDTDTQYF. CDR3 bases: TGTGCCAGCAGTTACTCCCCTGACACAGATACGCAGTATTTT.

J is TRBJ2-2 and V is TRBV6-1; D is undetermined. This CDR3 has 12 amino acids. Germline CDR1 is MNHNS and CDR2 is SASEGT. V lost 6 bases and J 5 bases, leaving 7 bases between the germline ends. CDR3 sequence: CASSRRTGELFF. CDR3 DNA: TGTGCCAGCAGCCGAAGGACCGGGGAGCTGTTTTTT.

The rearrangement joins TRBV7-2 to TRBJ2-3; TRBD1 aligns across 9 bases. Trimming at V came to 6 bases and at J to 4 bases, leaving 8 bases not matched to a gene. This CDR3 has 15 residues. CDR1 SGHTA and CDR2 FQGNSA come from the germline V gene. CDR3: CASRRWDRVPDTQYF. CDR3 nucleotides: TGTGCCAGCAGACGCTGGGACAGGGTCCCAGATACGCAGTATTTT.

CDR3 in DNA: TGTGCCTGGAGTGCCCCTTCGAGGGGGCAGAACTATGGCTACACCTTC. It codes for CAWSAPSRGQNYGYTF. This chain connects TRBV30 to TRBJ1-2; 7 bases agree with TRBD1. Germline assignment: CDR1 GTSNPN and CDR2 SVGIG (reference sequence). V lost 1 base and J lost 2; bases outside the gene matches: 10. The CDR3 covers 16 residues.

The gene calls are TRBV6-5 and TRBJ2-1; D is undetermined. Germline V gene data show CDR1 as MNHEY and CDR2 as SVGAGI. Trimming removed 4 bases from V and 9 bases from J, with 19 bases in between. CDR3 length: 15 residues. CDR3 in amino acids: CASSSGTVVRSEQFF. The DNA for the CDR3 is TGTGCCAGCAGTTCCGGAACAGTTGTCCGGAGTGAGCAGTTCTTC.